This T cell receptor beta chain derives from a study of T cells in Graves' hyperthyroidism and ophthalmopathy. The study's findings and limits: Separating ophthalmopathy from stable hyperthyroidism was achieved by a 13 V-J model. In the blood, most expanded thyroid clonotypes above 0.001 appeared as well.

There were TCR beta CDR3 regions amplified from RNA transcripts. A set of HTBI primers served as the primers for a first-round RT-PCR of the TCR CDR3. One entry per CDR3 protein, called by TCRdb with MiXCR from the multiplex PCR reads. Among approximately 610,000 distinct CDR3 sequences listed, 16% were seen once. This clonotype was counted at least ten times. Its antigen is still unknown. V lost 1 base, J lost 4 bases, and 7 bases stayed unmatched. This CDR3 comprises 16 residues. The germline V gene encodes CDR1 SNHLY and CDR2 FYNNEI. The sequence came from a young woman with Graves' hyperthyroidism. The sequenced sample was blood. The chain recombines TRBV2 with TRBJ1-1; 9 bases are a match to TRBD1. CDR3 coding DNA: TGTGCCAGCAGTGAAGAAGGGACAGGGAGGGGCACTGAAGCTTTCTTT. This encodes CASSEEGTGRGTEAFF.